These T cell receptor beta chains were read from a single sample in a study of human T cells and chemical hapten exposure. TCRdb ran MiXCR on the RACE reads and lists one entry per CDR3 protein. The sample has tens of thousands of distinct CDR3 sequences, approximately 6.3% seen once. The sample in question was whole blood, obtained in connection with sensitization to the hapten diphenylcyclopropenone (DPC). Every receptor here comes from a woman aged 25 to 39 with alopecia areata. Some clones in this sample may be carry-over from other donors' samples. Both conserved end residues are part of each CDR3. D genes are given only for firm matches. Clone sizes are given selectively: once, few, many, or a class where the clone is expanded.

v_gene	j_gene	d_gene	abundance	CDR3aa	CDR3nt
TRBV28	TRBJ1-5	-	many	CASTFVGNSNQPQHF	TGTGCCAGCACTTTCGTGGGTAATAGCAATCAGCCCCAGCATTTT
TRBV20-1	TRBJ1-5	-	many	CSARGLGQDGNQPQHF	TGCAGTGCTAGAGGGTTAGGTCAGGACGGCAATCAGCCCCAGCATTTT
TRBV24-1	TRBJ2-2	-	-	CATSDYGGATNTGELFF	TGTGCCACCAGTGATTACGGGGGTGCAACGAACACCGGGGAGCTGTTTTTT
TRBV4-2	TRBJ2-1	-	-	CASSPGGDYNEQFF	TGTGCCAGCAGCCCGGGGGGCGACTACAATGAGCAGTTCTTC
TRBV20-1	TRBJ1-2	TRBD1	many	CSALDRGKDGYTF	TGCAGTGCATTGGACAGGGGGAAGGATGGCTACACCTTC
TRBV28	TRBJ2-1	-	few	CASSTQSYNEQFF	TGTGCCAGCAGTACCCAGAGCTACAATGAGCAGTTCTTC
TRBV4-3	TRBJ1-1	-	many	CASSQEGLSAFF	TGCGCCAGCAGCCAAGAGGGATTGAGTGCTTTCTTT
TRBV6-6	TRBJ1-6	TRBD1	many	CASSNGQGSSPLHF	TGTGCCAGCAGTAACGGACAGGGCAGTTCACCCCTCCACTTT
TRBV29-1	TRBJ2-7	TRBD1	many	CSVGGTGQTQQYF	TGCAGCGTTGGAGGGACAGGGCAAACCCAGCAGTACTTC
TRBV7-9	TRBJ2-1	-	-	CASRNRGHNEQFF	TGTGCCAGCAGAAACCGGGGACACAATGAGCAGTTCTTC
TRBV12-3/TRBV12-4	TRBJ1-5	-	many	CASSSLRTRGQPQHF	TGTGCCAGCAGTTCCCTGAGGACCCGGGGACAGCCCCAGCATTTT
TRBV7-2	TRBJ2-1	-	few	CASSLQPSGGEQFF	TGTGCCAGCAGCTTACAACCTAGTGGGGGGGAGCAGTTCTTC
TRBV11-2	TRBJ1-1	-	-	CASSGGAGAFF	TGTGCCAGCAGCGGTGGGGCGGGAGCTTTCTTT
TRBV5-4	TRBJ1-4	-	-	CASSRRIDGEKLFF	TGTGCCAGCAGCCGACGGATAGATGGTGAAAAACTGTTTTTT
TRBV20-1	TRBJ1-5	-	many	CSARVGGGGVNQPQHF	TGCAGTGCTAGAGTAGGTGGTGGAGGGGTGAATCAGCCCCAGCATTTT
TRBV25-1	TRBJ2-7	TRBD1	few	CASSASGTGEDEQYF	TGTGCCAGCAGTGCCTCCGGGACAGGGGAAGACGAGCAGTACTTC
TRBV9	TRBJ1-2	-	-	CASSVEGGRSRGYTF	TGTGCCAGCAGCGTAGAAGGGGGACGCTCTCGGGGCTACACCTTC
TRBV12-3/TRBV12-4	TRBJ2-6	TRBD2	medium-sized	CASSLEVGGAGANVLTF	TGTGCCAGCAGTTTAGAGGTTGGGGGGGCTGGGGCCAACGTCCTGACTTTC
TRBV20-1	TRBJ2-4	-	few	CSAREWETIAKNIQYF	TGCAGTGCTAGAGAATGGGAAACTATCGCCAAAAACATTCAGTACTTC
TRBV9	TRBJ1-5	TRBD1	many	CASSSGQGDQPQHF	TGTGCCAGCAGCTCGGGACAGGGGGATCAGCCCCAGCATTTT
TRBV25-1	TRBJ1-2	-	few	CASSARAGTYYGYTF	TGTGCCAGCAGTGCCAGGGCAGGGACCTACTATGGCTACACCTTC
TRBV25-1	TRBJ2-3	-	-	CASTHPGFVGGTDTQYF	TGTGCCAGCACCCACCCGGGCTTTGTTGGTGGCACAGATACGCAGTATTTT
TRBV5-4	TRBJ2-3	-	few	CASSLGPSSTDTQYF	TGTGCCAGCAGCCTGGGACCATCTAGCACAGATACGCAGTATTTT
TRBV5-1	TRBJ1-1	-	many	CASSGGGRALSTEAFF	TGCGCCAGCAGCGGAGGCGGCAGAGCCCTGAGCACTGAAGCTTTCTTT
TRBV5-5	TRBJ1-1	-	few	CASSLWRGVPEAFF	TGTGCCAGCAGCCTTTGGAGGGGTGTTCCTGAAGCTTTCTTT
TRBV7-9	TRBJ1-1	-	few	CASSGGEGLNTEAFF	TGTGCCAGCAGCGGGGGGGAAGGGCTGAACACTGAAGCTTTCTTT
TRBV30	TRBJ1-1	TRBD1	few	CACRNRDRWNTEAFF	TGTGCCTGCCGGAACCGGGACAGGTGGAACACTGAAGCTTTCTTT
TRBV6-1	TRBJ1-5	-	many	CASSEWGGQPQHF	TGTGCCAGCAGTGAGTGGGGAGGTCAGCCCCAGCATTTT
TRBV6-2/TRBV6-3	TRBJ1-6	-	few	CASKYDGGLNSPLHF	TGTGCCAGCAAATACGACGGGGGGCTCAATTCACCCCTCCACTTT
TRBV18	TRBJ2-3	-	-	CASQLTMAVTDTQYF	TGTGCCAGCCAACTCACGATGGCGGTCACAGATACGCAGTATTTT
TRBV2	TRBJ2-3	TRBD1	few	CASSGTGTDTQYF	TGTGCCAGCAGTGGGACAGGGACAGATACGCAGTATTTT
TRBV7-6	TRBJ2-7	-	many	CASSLSSGTTYEQYF	TGTGCCAGCAGCTTGAGCTCCGGGACGACCTACGAGCAGTACTTC
TRBV7-8	TRBJ2-5	-	many	CASRLGSGRETQYF	TGTGCCAGCCGTCTAGGGTCAGGGCGAGAGACCCAGTACTTC
TRBV7-2	TRBJ2-1	-	many	CASSSELGREQFF	TGTGCCAGCAGCTCAGAGCTTGGGAGGGAGCAGTTCTTC
TRBV19	TRBJ2-6	-	-	CASSSDHRADSGANVLTF	TGTGCCAGTAGTTCCGACCACCGGGCTGACTCTGGGGCCAACGTCCTGACTTTC
TRBV7-2	TRBJ2-7	TRBD1	few	CASSRGGGTASYEQYF	TGTGCCAGCAGCCGAGGCGGTGGGACAGCGTCCTACGAGCAGTACTTC
TRBV28	TRBJ1-5	-	few	CASSFPGPNQPQHF	TGTGCCAGCAGCTTCCCAGGTCCGAATCAGCCCCAGCATTTT
TRBV7-9	TRBJ2-2	-	-	CASSPPWSSAGELFF	TGTGCCAGCAGCCCCCCGTGGAGTAGCGCCGGGGAGCTGTTTTTT
TRBV5-1	TRBJ1-1	-	many	CASSLMGSMNTEAFF	TGCGCCAGCAGCTTGATGGGCAGTATGAACACTGAAGCTTTCTTT
TRBV5-1	TRBJ2-1	TRBD1	few	CASSLGRQGGYRNEQFF	TGCGCCAGCAGCTTGGGAAGACAGGGGGGATATAGGAATGAGCAGTTCTTC
TRBV25-1	TRBJ2-7	TRBD1	-	CASSAQPDRTNLYEQYF	TGTGCCAGCAGTGCGCAGCCGGACAGGACGAATCTGTACGAGCAGTACTTC
TRBV20-1	TRBJ2-7	-	few	CSAKDSQSPHEQYF	TGCAGTGCTAAGGACTCTCAATCCCCCCACGAGCAGTACTTC
TRBV6-5	TRBJ2-3	-	-	CASSMSDTQYF	TGTGCCAGCAGTATGTCAGATACGCAGTATTTT
TRBV28	TRBJ2-7	-	many	CASSLSLRQYF	TGTGCCAGCAGTTTAAGTCTGAGGCAGTACTTC
TRBV29-1	TRBJ1-2	-	few	CSVGTPYGYTF	TGCAGCGTGGGGACCCCCTATGGCTACACCTTC
TRBV3-1	TRBJ2-1	TRBD2	many	CASSQGVGVASGGQYNEQFF	TGTGCCAGCAGCCAAGGGGTCGGCGTGGCTAGCGGGGGCCAGTACAATGAGCAGTTCTTC
TRBV4-1	TRBJ1-2	-	many	CASSQDPSNYGYTF	TGCGCCAGCAGCCAAGATCCGAGTAACTATGGCTACACCTTC